Sequencing of this TCR beta chain was carried out in a study of cytomegalovirus exposure and HLA in healthy donors. Primers: 60 Vbeta forward and 13 Jbeta reverse. Data came from immunoSEQ multiplex PCR; TCRdb stores just in-frame clones and leaves some out. Here the sample spans 65,000 to 70,000 clones, approximately 72% being singletons. The germline V gene has CDR1 MRHNA and CDR2 SNTAGT. CDR3 length equals 14 residues. With 6 bases removed from V and 2 bases from J, the gap between germline ends came to 12 bases. Sequences were obtained from PBMCs. The chain couples TRBV6-4 to TRBJ2-3, with D possibly matching TRBD1 (5 bases). This TCR came from a woman under 40 in good health and CMV-seronegative. CDR3 sequence: CASSPDIPTDTQYF. CDR3 nucleotide sequence: TGTGCCAGCAGCCCGGACATACCCACAGATACGCAGTATTTT.